The 10 T cell receptor beta chains listed next were all sequenced from one sample in a study of T cell repertoires in cytomegalovirus infection. Which antigens these TCRs recognize remains unknown. One entry per CDR3 protein results from TCRdb running MiXCR on the reads. The table includes approximately 470,000 distinct CDR3 sequences, roughly 46% detected once. The source material was cultured PBMCs, sampled from culture after CMV antigen stimulation. The source is a human donor in good health (CMV status not recorded). Some clones in this sample may be carry-over from other donors' samples.

V gene TRBV19 combines with J gene TRBJ1-2, with 10 bases lining up with TRBD1. In germline, CDR1 is LNHDA, CDR2 SQIVND (reference sequence). Losses at the gene ends were 4 bases for V and 8 bases for J; bases not matched to a gene: 7. The CDR3 extends over 14 amino acids. CDR3 sequence (DNA): TGTGCCAGTAGTAAACCGGGACAGGGGCGCGGCTACACCTTC. Residues: CASSKPGQGRGYTF.

This clonotype was seen repeatedly, ten times or more. The rearrangement joins TRBV7-2 to TRBJ1-6; a weak D match, TRBD1 (6 bases). Per germline, CDR1 SGHTA and CDR2 FQGNSA. Trimming took 1 base from V and 7 from J, leaving 11 bases between them. The CDR3 has 15 residues. The CDR3 loop is CASSLGQAVNSPLHF. The CDR3 nucleotides read TGTGCCAGCAGCTTAGGACAGGCGGTGAATTCACCCCTCCACTTT.

The chain employs TRBV6-8 and TRBJ2-7, with TRBD2 identical over 14 bases. V shed 7 bases and J 6 bases; nucleotides not matched to a gene: 11. The length of the CDR3 is 16 residues. The germline V gene encodes CDR1 MNHGY and CDR2 SAAAGT. The CDR3 DNA reads as TGTGCCAGCACCCCTACTGGACTAGCGGGGGGTCTCGAGCAGTACTTC. This gives the protein CASTPTGLAGGLEQYF.

The chain couples TRBV6-5 to TRBJ1-1; no definite D call. With 6 bases removed from V and 4 bases from J, the gap between germline ends came to 12 bases. The CDR3 contains 13 residues. Germline CDR1 is MNHEY and CDR2 is SVGAGI. Written as DNA, the CDR3 is TGTGCCAGCAGAATGTCCCTGGGCACTGAAGCTTTCTTT. It specifies CASRMSLGTEAFF.

This chain joins TRBV7-2 and TRBJ2-1; 8 nucleotides line up with TRBD1. Germline-derived CDR1 and CDR2 are SGHTA and FQGNSA. The CDR3 has 15 residues. The ends lost 2 bases at V and 9 bases at J; junction bases unmatched: 9. CDR3 DNA: TGTGCCAGCAGCTTACGTGGACAGGGAGGTGGTGAGCAGTTCTTC. Amino acids: CASSLRGQGGGEQFF.

V is TRBV12-3 or TRBV12-4 and J is TRBJ1-2, with TRBD1 matching 7 bases. V dropped 6 bases and J dropped 1; count of bases not matched to a gene: 11. The CDR3 is made up of 16 amino acids. CDR3 amino acids: CASRMVPGQINYGYTF. In DNA, the CDR3 is TGTGCCAGCAGAATGGTCCCGGGACAGATTAACTATGGCTACACCTTC.

The chain couples TRBV27 to TRBJ2-7; D possibly uses TRBD1 or TRBD2 (5 bases each). V lost 3 bases and J 2 bases, leaving 11 bases between the germline ends. This CDR3 contains 14 residues. Per the germline V gene, CDR1 is MNHEY and CDR2 is SMNVEV (reference sequence). This CDR3 is CASSFGTETYEQYF. The CDR3 DNA reads TGTGCCAGCAGTTTCGGGACGGAGACCTACGAGCAGTACTTC.

V and J are TRBV5-4 and TRBJ2-7; 12 bases are shared with TRBD2. The V gene's germline CDR1 is SGHNT and CDR2 YYREEE (reference sequence). Trimming at V came to 3 bases and at J to 3 bases, leaving 7 bases not matched to a gene. CDR3 length equals 16 residues. This CDR3 reads CASSSARTSGNYEQYF. The CDR3 nucleotides are TGTGCCAGCAGCTCAGCCCGGACTAGCGGGAACTACGAGCAGTACTTC.

A few counts support this clonotype. The chain is built from TRBV10-3 and TRBJ2-1, with D uncertain. This CDR3 is 12 amino acids long. With 2 bases removed from V and 6 bases from J, the gap between germline ends came to 5 bases. CDR1 is ENHRY, CDR2 SYGVKD, per germline. CDR3 sequence reads: CAISENTNEQFF. The CDR3 nucleotides read TGTGCCATCAGTGAGAATACCAATGAGCAGTTCTTC.

This clonotype was picked up a small number of times. The chain recombines TRBV4-2 with TRBJ2-3, with no clear D. This CDR3 is 13 amino acids long. The germline gives CDR1 LGHNA, CDR2 YNFKEQ. V lost 1 base, J lost 4 bases, and 6 bases lay in between. The CDR3 sequence is CASSQGISDTQYF. The CDR3 region has the DNA TGTGCCAGCAGCCAAGGTATCTCAGATACGCAGTATTTT.